The 10 T cell receptor beta chains reported below all come from one sample, sequenced in a study of cytomegalovirus exposure and HLA in healthy donors. This PCR relied on a set of 60 Vbeta primers and 13 Jbeta primers. Data came from immunoSEQ multiplex PCR; TCRdb stores just in-frame clones and leaves some out. In the table there are over 150,000 clones, 70% to 80% of which are singletons. Sequenced material: PBMCs. Source of these receptors: a woman aged 25 to 39 in good health and CMV-seropositive.

V is TRBV30 and J is TRBJ2-1; D is unresolved. Germline V gene lookup returns CDR1 GTSNPN and CDR2 SVGIG (reference sequence). The CDR3 spans 12 residues. Trimming left V 4 bases short and J 4 bases short, with 8 bases between. In DNA form, the CDR3 reads TGTGCCTGGAAGTTAGAGTACAATGAGCAGTTCTTC. The encoded protein is CAWKLEYNEQFF. Supplemented by reference TRBV30 and TRBJ2-1, the full variable domain reads SQTIHQWPATLVQPVGSPLSLECTVEGTSNPNLYWYRQAAGRGLQLLFYSVGIGQISSEVPQNLSASRPQDRQFILSSKKLLLSDSGFYLCAWKLEYNEQFFGPGTRLTVL.

This chain uses TRBV5-6 with TRBJ2-5; a possible D gene is TRBD2 (6 bases). The germline V and J ends were trimmed by 4 bases and 1 base, with 14 bases remaining between them. The CDR3 is 15 residues long. The germline V gene has CDR1 SGHDT and CDR2 YYEEEE. Written as DNA, the CDR3 is TGTGCCAGCAGCCTGAAGACCGGGGGCCAAGAGACCCAGTACTTC. Translating it yields CASSLKTGGQETQYF.

The rearrangement links TRBV28 to TRBJ2-7, with 7 bases that match TRBD1. The germline V gene has CDR1 MDHEN and CDR2 SYDVKM. There are 16 residues in the CDR3. V lost 10 bases to trimming and J lost 3 bases; unmatched junction nucleotides: 18. CDR3 sequence (DNA): TGTGCCACCCGACAGGGCTCCATACAACTTTACTACGAGCAGTACTTC. Its protein product is CATRQGSIQLYYEQYF.

The chain carries TRBV30 and TRBJ2-7; 7 bases align to TRBD2. J lost 1 base, V lost 2 bases, and 2 bases had no gene match. Germline loops: CDR1 GTSNPN, CDR2 SVGIG (reference sequence). The CDR3 has 13 amino acids. This CDR3 reads CAWSLAESYEQYF. CDR3 DNA sequence: TGTGCCTGGAGTCTAGCGGAGTCCTACGAGCAGTACTTC.

The chain employs TRBV15 and TRBJ1-2; D possibly corresponds to TRBD1 (5 bases). Trimming pared 4 bases from V and 4 bases from J, leaving 13 bases between. The CDR3 spans 14 residues. Germline CDR1 LNHNV, CDR2 YYDKDF (reference sequence). Here the CDR3 reads CATSKETVRYGYTF. DNA for the CDR3: TGTGCCACCAGCAAAGAGACAGTTCGCTATGGCTACACCTTC. Based on the CDR3 plus reference TRBV15 and TRBJ1-2, the full variable domain is DAMVIQNPRYQVTQFGKPVTLSCSQTLNHNVMYWYQQKSSQAPKLLFHYYDKDFNNEADTPDNFQSRRPNTSFCFLDIRSPGLGDTAMYLCATSKETVRYGYTFGSGTRLTVV.

This clone was observed a single time. The chain couples TRBV19 to TRBJ2-1; 12 bases agree with TRBD2. After removal of 11 bases from V and 10 bases from J, the junction contained 15 bases not matched to a gene. The CDR3 is made up of 15 amino acids. In germline, CDR1 is LNHDA, CDR2 SQIVND (reference sequence). In DNA form, the CDR3 reads TGTGCCGTGTCGCCTGTCCTAGCGGGAGGGCCCGAGCAGTTCTTC. Residues: CAVSPVLAGGPEQFF.

The chain uses TRBV6-1 and TRBJ2-5; perhaps TRBD2 as D (5 bases). The length of the CDR3 is 13 residues. Trimming pared 6 bases from V and 7 bases from J, leaving 15 bases between. Germline values: CDR1 MNHNS, CDR2 SASEGT. For the CDR3, the DNA is TGTGCCAGCAGAGCGGACGGTCCTGCGACCCAGTACTTC. Translation gives CASRADGPATQYF.

J is TRBJ1-1 and V is TRBV4-1; D perhaps matches TRBD1 (5 bases). The V gene lost 1 base and the J gene lost 5 bases, with 11 bases spanning the gap. Germline lookup yields CDR1 MGHRA and CDR2 YSYEKL. This CDR3 region has 14 residues. Here the CDR3 reads CASSQGGRWTEAFF. CDR3 bases: TGCGCCAGCAGCCAAGGGGGGAGGTGGACTGAAGCTTTCTTT.

The rearrangement joins TRBV5-4 to TRBJ2-7; the D is unclear. V was pared by 0 bases and J by 2 bases, with 6 bases between. The CDR3 covers 13 residues. The germline gives CDR1 SGHNT, CDR2 YYREEE (reference sequence). As DNA, the CDR3 is TGTGCCAGCAGCTTGGGACTGCCCTACGAGCAGTACTTC. It translates to CASSLGLPYEQYF.

The chain employs TRBV5-1 and TRBJ2-5, with D perhaps TRBD2 (7 bases). V lost 0 bases, J lost 2 bases, and 14 bases lay in between. This CDR3 contains 16 residues. Per the germline V gene, CDR1 is SGHRS and CDR2 is YFSETQ. CDR3 residues: CASSLGGGRGQETQYF. As DNA, the CDR3 is TGCGCCAGCAGCTTGGGGGGGGGCAGGGGACAAGAGACCCAGTACTTC.